The present T cell receptor beta chain was sequenced within a study of T cells after yellow fever vaccination. Whole-study findings and limits: Some clonotypes, a small share, were shared between CD4 and CD8 compartments. Although the secondary response was weaker, it peaked faster, at day 5 versus 15.

Template switching with 5'RACE generated the TCR cDNA and added a universal primer site and UMIs. TCRdb analysed the 5' RACE reads with MiXCR anew, one entry per CDR3 protein. The sample holds 450,000 to 650,000 distinct CDR3 sequences; less than 25% are singletons and the top ten take roughly 16%. This clonotype was picked up a small number of times. Its antigen remains unknown. The TCR sequence derives from a man younger than 35 who received the YFV17D yellow fever vaccine. The material was PBMCs, obtained more than 20 days after the first yellow fever vaccination.

The CDR3, as DNA: TGTGCCAGCAGTTACACTGCATGGACGGAAACCCAAAAGTCTAACTATGGCTACACCTTC. This codes for CASSYTAWTETQKSNYGYTF. This rearrangement joins TRBV6-2 or TRBV6-3 to TRBJ1-2; D is unresolved. The CDR3 is 20 residues long. The V end lost 2 bases, the J end lost 0 bases, and 25 bases lay between the germline ends. Per germline, CDR1 MNHEY and CDR2 SVGEGT.